Listed below are T cell receptor beta chains from one sample, sequenced in a study of blood T cell repertoires in COVID-19. Produced via immunoSEQ multiplex PCR; TCRdb's table is partial and in-frame only. The sample records around 230,000 clones, about 80% being singletons. Sequenced sample: peripheral blood. The receptor set was obtained from a woman aged 80 or over with acute or convalescent COVID-19. Each CDR3 is given with its conserved first and last residue. D genes are given only for firm matches. The listing skips clone size in some rows; elsewhere it reads once, few, many or a size class.

abundance,d_gene,j_gene,v_gene,CDR3nt,CDR3aa
.,TRBD1,TRBJ1-4,TRBV7-9,TGTGCCATCCGGGACAGCATGGATGAAAAACTGTTTTTT,CAIRDSMDEKLFF
.,.,TRBJ2-7,TRBV28,TGTGCCAGCAGGCTGGGCCCGGTCAGCTACGAGCAGTACTTC,CASRLGPVSYEQYF
.,.,TRBJ1-5,TRBV24-1,TGTGCCACCAGTGAAAATACAGGGAATAGCAATCAGCCCCAGCATTTT,CATSENTGNSNQPQHF
.,.,TRBJ2-1,TRBV7-2,TGTGCCAGCAGTCTCCCCTGGAGCGCAAACAATGAGCAGTTCTTC,CASSLPWSANNEQFF
.,TRBD2,TRBJ2-5,TRBV3-1/TRBV3-2,TGTGCCAGCAGCCAAGGCTGGCCCAGCGGGGTAGGCGCCCAGTACTTC,CASSQGWPSGVGAQYF
.,TRBD1,TRBJ1-4,TRBV3-1/TRBV3-2,TGTGCCAGCAGGGGACAGGGGAGGGGTGAAAAACTGTTTTTT,CASRGQGRGEKLFF
.,TRBD1,TRBJ2-2,TRBV24-1,TGTGCCACCAGTGTTCAGGGGGCGCCCACCGGGGAGCTGTTTTTT,CATSVQGAPTGELFF
.,.,TRBJ1-6,TRBV18,TGTGCCAGCTCACAAACGAGGGCGGAGTATAATTCACCCCTCCACTTT,CASSQTRAEYNSPLHF
.,.,TRBJ2-7,TRBV3-1/TRBV3-2,TGTGCCAGCAGCCGGGGGTTGGGGGGTGCCTACGAGCAGTACTTC,CASSRGLGGAYEQYF
.,TRBD2,TRBJ2-7,TRBV11-2,TGTGCCAGCAGCTTAGATCTACTAGCGTCCCACGAGCAGTACTTC,CASSLDLLASHEQYF
.,.,TRBJ2-2,TRBV28,TGTGCCAGCAGCCCCCTGTTGAACACCGGGGAGCTGTTTTTT,CASSPLLNTGELFF
.,.,TRBJ2-2,TRBV19,TGTGCCAGTAGTAACTCTGAGAGGCGTAACACCGGGGAGCTGTTTTTT,CASSNSERRNTGELFF
.,.,TRBJ2-3,TRBV5-1,TGCGCCAGCAGCAAGGGGTCGACAGATACGCAGTATTTT,CASSKGSTDTQYF
.,.,TRBJ2-7,TRBV5-5,TGTGCCAGCAGCTTGACAGGGCCCGGCTACGAGCAGTACTTC,CASSLTGPGYEQYF
once,TRBD1,TRBJ1-1,TRBV19,TGTGCCAGTAGTCCCAGGGGGATTGGGGCCATAGCTTTCTTT,CASSPRGIGAIAFF
.,TRBD1,TRBJ1-1,TRBV29-1,TGCAGCGTAGATCAGGGGGCAGGCACTGAAGCTTTCTTT,CSVDQGAGTEAFF
.,TRBD1,TRBJ1-5,TRBV6-6,TGTGCCAGCAGTTACTCGTCGGGGACAGGACAGCCCCAGCATTTT,CASSYSSGTGQPQHF
once,.,TRBJ1-1,TRBV4-2,TGTGCCAGCAGCCAAGAACAGGGCTTGGGCACTGAAGCTTTCTTT,CASSQEQGLGTEAFF